This TCR beta chain originates from a study of blood T cells in healthy people across ages. The CDR3 spans 14 residues. Germline V gene data show CDR1 as MNHNS and CDR2 as SASEGT. A J-beta primer mix and a sample-barcoded 5' primer were used in a second PCR of roughly 7 to 12 cycles. The template-switch adaptor, which had 12 random nucleotides, put a tag on each cDNA molecule. In TCRdb, the 5' RACE reads were re-called with MiXCR into one record per CDR3 protein. The sample lists roughly 790,000 distinct CDR3 sequences, roughly 43% occurring once. V is TRBV6-1 and J is TRBJ2-7; a weak D match, TRBD1 (6 bases). The J call could be wrong; TRBJ2-5 is a better fit for the DNA end. This TCR came from a woman aged 60-75 years in good health. Sequencing used blood. The CDR3 reads CASETRQVKETQYF. The CDR3 coding sequence is TGTGCCAGCGAGACTCGACAGGTGAAAGAGACCCAGTACTTC.